The 20 T cell receptor beta chains below come from one sample, sequenced in a study of Tregs in tolerant kidney transplant recipients. Profiled with immunoSEQ multiplex PCR; TCRdb holds only in-frame clones, not every one. Among about 68,000 clones, 84% were seen once, and the ten largest hold roughly 4.9%. Sequencing used CD4+ T cells from blood. Receptors originate from a human donor in good health.

Here the CDR3 reads CASRIQGPANTEAFF. The CDR3 DNA reads as TGTGCCAGCAGGATACAGGGACCTGCGAACACTGAAGCTTTCTTT. V gene TRBV5-4 combines with J gene TRBJ1-1; TRBD1 is a possible D gene (6 bases). Deletions cut 5 bases from V and 1 base from J, with 15 bases between. The germline gives CDR1 SGHNT, CDR2 YYREEE (reference sequence). CDR3 length: 15 residues.

For the CDR3, the DNA is TGTGCCAGCAGTTTACAGACCGGGGAGCTGTTTTTT. Its protein product is CASSLQTGELFF. This chain links TRBV27 with TRBJ2-2; D is undetermined. CDR1 is MNHEY, CDR2 SMNVEV, per germline (reference sequence). Trimming pared 2 bases from V and 5 bases from J, leaving 3 bases between. The CDR3 contains 12 residues.

This sequence joins TRBV5-1 and TRBJ1-1; D is undetermined. Germline CDR1 reads SGHRS; CDR2 reads YFSETQ. V was clipped by 1 base and J by 2 bases, with 9 bases between them. The CDR3 covers 14 residues. The CDR3 loop reads CASSLSQINTEAFF. DNA of the CDR3: TGCGCCAGCAGCTTGAGTCAGATAAACACTGAAGCTTTCTTT.

V usage is TRBV11-3 and J usage is TRBJ2-3; D is possibly TRBD1 (8 bases). CDR3 length equals 15 residues. Per germline, CDR1 SGHNT and CDR2 YENEEA. The ends were cut back, 4 bases at V and 3 bases at J, with 14 bases in the middle. The CDR3 nucleotides are TGTGCCAGCAGCTCTCCACAGGGGGGGACAGATACGCAGTATTTT. Its translation: CASSSPQGGTDTQYF. Looking up the rest from reference TRBV11-3 and TRBJ2-3 gives the full variable domain: EAGVVQSPRYKIIEKKQPVAFWCNPISGHNTLYWYLQNLGQGPELLIRYENEEAVDDSQLPKDRFSAERLKGVDSTLKIQPAELGDSAVYLCASSSPQGGTDTQYFGPGTRLTVL.

CDR3 in amino acids: CASSEPGHPFF. The CDR3, as DNA: TGTGCCAGCAGTGAACCTGGGCATCCTTTCTTT. The chain has TRBV2 and TRBJ1-1; no definite D call. Trimming stripped 2 bases from V and 12 bases from J, with 10 bases between. Germline CDR1 and CDR2: SNHLY and FYNNEI. This CDR3 has 11 residues.

The V gene is TRBV5-6, the J gene TRBJ2-3; 9 bases align to TRBD1. V lost 2 bases and J lost 3; bases outside the gene matches: 4. This CDR3 has 15 residues. Germline-derived CDR1 and CDR2 are SGHDT and YYEEEE. This CDR3 is CASSFTGTGTDTQYF. Here the CDR3 DNA reads TGTGCCAGCAGCTTCACCGGGACAGGGACAGATACGCAGTATTTT.

This CDR3 reads CASSIGTIEETQYF. Written as DNA, the CDR3 is TGCGCCAGCAGCATAGGGACTATTGAAGAGACCCAGTACTTC. The rearrangement joins TRBV5-1 to TRBJ2-5, with TRBD2 identical over 7 bases. This CDR3 is built from 14 residues. V lost 4 bases and J lost 3; bases outside the gene matches: 6. Per germline, CDR1 SGHRS and CDR2 YFSETQ.

The chain links TRBV7-3 to TRBJ2-7; D is ambiguous. V lost 4 bases and J lost 0, with 4 bases in between. The CDR3 has 12 amino acids. Germline V gene data show CDR1 as SGHTA and CDR2 as FQGTGA. The CDR3: CASSSLSYEQYF. CDR3 coding DNA: TGTGCCAGCAGCTCTCTCTCCTACGAGCAGTACTTC.

In its sample, this clone was seen once. The J gene is TRBJ2-2, the V gene TRBV19, with D perhaps TRBD1 or TRBD2 (5 bases each). Trimming pared 6 bases from V and 13 bases from J, leaving 15 bases between. Germline CDR1 and CDR2: LNHDA and SQIVND (reference sequence). The CDR3 spans 12 residues. The CDR3 is CASSHLEGWLFF. CDR3 sequence (DNA): TGTGCCAGTAGCCACCTAGAGGGGTGGCTGTTTTTT. The entire variable domain, with the rest obtained from reference TRBV19 and TRBJ2-2, is as follows: DGGITQSPKYLFRKEGQNVTLSCEQNLNHDAMYWYRQDPGQGLRLIYYSQIVNDFQKGDIAEGYSVSREKKESFPLTVTSAQKNPTAFYLCASSHLEGWLFFGEGSRLTVL.

The V call is TRBV7-2, the J call TRBJ2-5; a possible D gene is TRBD1 (5 bases). From germline, CDR1 is SGHTA and CDR2 FQGNSA. Trimming took off 5 bases at V and 4 bases at J, with 17 bases between the two ends. The CDR3 covers 15 residues. The CDR3 nucleotides read TGTGCCAGCAGCGCCACAGGCTCGACACGAGAGACCCAGTACTTC. Translation gives CASSATGSTRETQYF.

This clone is judged medium-sized. This chain connects TRBV21-1 to TRBJ2-1; TRBD2 is the table's D call, not checked against the DNA. TRBV21-1 is marked as a pseudogene. CDR3 size: 18 residues. The CDR3 DNA sequence: TGTGCCAGCAGCAAAACCAACGGCTGCTCTAGCTCCTACAATGAGCAGTTCTTC. It translates to CASSKTNGCSSSYNEQFF.

This clone is medium-sized within its sample. The chain combines TRBV19 with TRBJ1-2; possible D gene TRBD1, 6 bases. Trimming shortened V by 6 bases and J by 6 bases, and 8 bases separated the two germline ends. Germline CDR1 reads LNHDA; CDR2 reads SQIVND (reference sequence). The CDR3 contains 11 residues. Here the CDR3 reads CASRTGNGYTF. In DNA, the CDR3 is TGTGCCAGTAGAACAGGGAATGGCTACACCTTC.

This clone has more than one count but fewer than ten. The chain joins TRBV12-5 to TRBJ2-7; 11 bases align to TRBD2. Germline V lookup: CDR1 LGHNT, CDR2 FRNRAP. CDR3 size: 14 residues. Losses at the gene ends were 6 bases for V and 5 bases for J; bases not matched to a gene: 6. The CDR3 region is CASGSSGRIHEQYF. CDR3 coding DNA: TGTGCTAGTGGATCTAGCGGGAGGATCCACGAGCAGTACTTC.

The chain combines TRBV30 with TRBJ1-6; 10 bases match TRBD1. The V segment lost 4 bases and the J segment 9 bases; nucleotides outside the gene matches: 9. The CDR3 is 15 residues long. Per germline, CDR1 GTSNPN and CDR2 SVGIG (reference sequence). The CDR3 nucleotides read TGTGCCTGGACAAGGGACAGGGGATCGGCTTCACCCCTCCACTTT. Its translation is CAWTRDRGSASPLHF.

The J gene is TRBJ2-3, the V gene TRBV6-5, with D unresolved. Trimming left V 0 bases short and J 7 bases short, with 8 bases between. The length of the CDR3 is 13 residues. The V gene's germline CDR1 is MNHEY and CDR2 SVGAGI. The CDR3 DNA reads TGTGCCAGCAGTTACTCGACGGTAAATACGCAGTATTTT. It encodes CASSYSTVNTQYF.

The rearrangement joins TRBV7-3 to TRBJ1-1; D is undetermined. The germline V gene encodes CDR1 SGHTA and CDR2 FQGTGA. Deletions cut 6 bases from V and 1 base from J, with 9 bases between. The CDR3 sequence is 13 residues long. The CDR3 region is CASSLAPNTEAFF. The CDR3 nucleotides are TGTGCCAGCAGTCTCGCCCCGAACACTGAAGCTTTCTTT.

V is TRBV15 and J is TRBJ1-2; D ambiguous. Per germline, CDR1 LNHNV and CDR2 YYDKDF (reference sequence). Trimming pared 1 base from V and 4 bases from J, leaving 7 bases between. The CDR3 length is 13 residues. In nucleotides, the CDR3 is TGTGCCACCAGCAGAGGGCAGTTCTATGGCTACACCTTC. Protein: CATSRGQFYGYTF. Full variable domain (remainder filled in from reference TRBV15 and TRBJ1-2): DAMVIQNPRYQVTQFGKPVTLSCSQTLNHNVMYWYQQKSSQAPKLLFHYYDKDFNNEADTPDNFQSRRPNTSFCFLDIRSPGLGDTAMYLCATSRGQFYGYTFGSGTRLTVV.

The chain combines TRBV5-1 with TRBJ2-1, with D possibly matching TRBD2 (6 bases). The V end was cut by 3 bases, the J end by 3 bases, with 10 bases between. The CDR3 loop spans 14 amino acids. Germline loops: CDR1 SGHRS, CDR2 YFSETQ. The CDR3 bases are TGCGCCAGCAGCTCCCCGACTAGCTACAATGAGCAGTTCTTC. Residues: CASSSPTSYNEQFF.

The chain uses TRBV29-1 and TRBJ1-3; no clear D. Germline CDR1 SQVTM, CDR2 ANQGSEA. V dropped 3 bases and J dropped 3 bases, with 3 bases sitting between them. This CDR3 has 11 amino acids. CDR3 loop: CSVDHGNTIYF. DNA of the CDR3: TGCAGCGTTGATCATGGAAACACCATATATTTT.

The chain couples TRBV29-1 to TRBJ1-4; 8 nucleotides align to TRBD1. CDR3 size: 11 residues. J lost 8 bases, V lost 6 bases, and 2 bases had no gene match. Germline V lookup: CDR1 SQVTM, CDR2 ANQGSEA. The CDR3: CSVAGGEKLFF. CDR3 coding DNA: TGCAGCGTCGCAGGGGGCGAAAAACTGTTTTTT.